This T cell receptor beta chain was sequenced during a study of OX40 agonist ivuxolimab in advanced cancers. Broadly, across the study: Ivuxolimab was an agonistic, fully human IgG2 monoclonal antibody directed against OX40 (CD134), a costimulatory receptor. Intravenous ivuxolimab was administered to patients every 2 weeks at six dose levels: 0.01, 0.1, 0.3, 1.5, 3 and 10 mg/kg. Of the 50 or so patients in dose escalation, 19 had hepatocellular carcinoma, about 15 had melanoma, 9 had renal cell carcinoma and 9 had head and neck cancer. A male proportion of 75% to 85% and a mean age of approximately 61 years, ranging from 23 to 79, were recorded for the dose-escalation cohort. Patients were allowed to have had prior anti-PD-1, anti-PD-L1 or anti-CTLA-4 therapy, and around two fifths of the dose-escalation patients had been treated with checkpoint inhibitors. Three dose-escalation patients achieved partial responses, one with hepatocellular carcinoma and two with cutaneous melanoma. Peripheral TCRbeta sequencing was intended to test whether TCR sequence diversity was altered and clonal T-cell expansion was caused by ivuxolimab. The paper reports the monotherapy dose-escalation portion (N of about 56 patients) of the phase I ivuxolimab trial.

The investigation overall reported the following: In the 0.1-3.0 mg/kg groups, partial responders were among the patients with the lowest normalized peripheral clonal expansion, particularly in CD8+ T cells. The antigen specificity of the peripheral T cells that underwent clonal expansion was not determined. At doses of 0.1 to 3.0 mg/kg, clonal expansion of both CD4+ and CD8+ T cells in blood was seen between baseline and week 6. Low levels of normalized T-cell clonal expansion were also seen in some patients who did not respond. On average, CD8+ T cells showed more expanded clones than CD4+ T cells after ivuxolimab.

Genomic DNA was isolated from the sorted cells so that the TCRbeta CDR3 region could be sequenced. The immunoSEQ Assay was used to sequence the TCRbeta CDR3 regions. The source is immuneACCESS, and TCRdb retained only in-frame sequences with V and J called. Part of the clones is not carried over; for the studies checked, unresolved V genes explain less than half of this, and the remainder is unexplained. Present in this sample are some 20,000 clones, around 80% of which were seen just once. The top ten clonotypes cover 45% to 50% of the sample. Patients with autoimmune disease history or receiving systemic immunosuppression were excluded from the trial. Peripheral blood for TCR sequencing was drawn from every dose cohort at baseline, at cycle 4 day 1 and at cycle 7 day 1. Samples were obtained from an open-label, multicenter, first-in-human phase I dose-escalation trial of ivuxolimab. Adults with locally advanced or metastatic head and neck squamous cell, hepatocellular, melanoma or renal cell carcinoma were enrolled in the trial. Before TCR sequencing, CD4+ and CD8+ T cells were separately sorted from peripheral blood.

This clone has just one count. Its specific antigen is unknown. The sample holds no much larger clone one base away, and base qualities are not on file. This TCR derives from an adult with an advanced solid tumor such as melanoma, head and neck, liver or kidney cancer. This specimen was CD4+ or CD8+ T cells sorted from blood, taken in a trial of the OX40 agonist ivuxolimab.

The CDR3 here reads CASSQDRAGPQETQYF. The DNA is as follows: TGCGCCAGCAGCCAAGATAGGGCCGGGCCCCAAGAGACCCAGTACTTC. The chain links TRBV4-3 with TRBJ2-5; the D gene remains uncertain. CDR1 and CDR2 were assigned from the germline V gene as LGHNA and YSLEER. The junction shows trimming of 0 bases on V and 1 base on J, plus 12 bases between the germline ends. From the cysteine through the phenylalanine, the CDR3 covers 16 amino acids. The retained sequence is limited to the CDR3, 48 bases, with the frame set at the first base.